This is a list of T cell receptor beta chains from one sample in a study of human T cells and chemical hapten exposure. MiXCR was run by TCRdb on the RACE reads, yielding one entry per CDR3 protein. The table includes hundreds of thousands of distinct CDR3 sequences, more than 5% detected once. This specimen consisted of whole blood, obtained in connection with sensitization to the hapten diphenylcyclopropenone (DPC). The receptors were sampled from a woman in her late teens or twenties with alopecia areata. Some clones in this sample may be carry-over from other donors' samples. Each CDR3 is given with its conserved first and last residue. The D gene is left open where the match is weak. Clone size appears in some rows only: once, few, many, or a class for an expanded clone.

D: TRBD1
J: TRBJ1-3
size: many
V: TRBV6-5
CDR3: CASSGQGFDTIYF
DNA: TGTGCCAGCAGCGGACAGGGGTTTGACACCATATATTTT

D: NA
J: TRBJ2-7
size: NA
V: TRBV2
CDR3: CASSDNEQYF
DNA: TGTGCCAGCAGTGACAACGAGCAGTACTTC

D: NA
J: TRBJ1-3
size: many
V: TRBV21-1
CDR3: CASSKRQLLSENTIYF
DNA: TGTGCCAGCAGCAAAAGACAGCTATTAAGCGAAAACACCATATATTTT

D: NA
J: TRBJ1-3
size: few
V: TRBV2
CDR3: CASSEAPGDPVGNTIYF
DNA: TGTGCCAGCAGTGAAGCGCCGGGGGATCCAGTTGGAAACACCATATATTTT

D: NA
J: TRBJ1-6
size: NA
V: TRBV28
CDR3: CASNTAAGAGYNSPLHF
DNA: TGTGCCAGCAACACCGCCGCGGGGGCTGGCTATAATTCACCCCTCCACTTT

D: NA
J: TRBJ1-3
size: few
V: TRBV6-5
CDR3: CASSYSSTHGNTIYF
DNA: TGTGCCAGCAGTTACTCATCTACGCACGGAAACACCATATATTTT

D: NA
J: TRBJ1-1
size: few
V: TRBV9
CDR3: CASSVTGSNPEAFF
DNA: TGTGCCAGCAGCGTCACAGGGTCGAATCCTGAAGCTTTCTTT

D: NA
J: TRBJ2-1
size: many
V: TRBV5-8
CDR3: CASSSQGGAYNEQFF
DNA: TGTGCCAGCAGCTCACAGGGAGGAGCGTACAATGAGCAGTTCTTC

D: NA
J: TRBJ1-2
size: many
V: TRBV12-3/TRBV12-4
CDR3: CASSLGAGYTF
DNA: TGTGCCAGCAGTTTAGGAGCAGGCTACACCTTC

D: TRBD1
J: TRBJ1-2
size: NA
V: TRBV7-9
CDR3: CASSLGWDSGLLNYGYTF
DNA: TGTGCCAGCAGCTTAGGTTGGGACAGCGGACTACTTAACTATGGCTACACCTTC

D: NA
J: TRBJ2-3
size: NA
V: TRBV7-2
CDR3: CASSLLTPDTQYF
DNA: TGTGCCAGCAGCTTGCTCACCCCAGATACGCAGTATTTT

D: NA
J: TRBJ1-4
size: few
V: TRBV6-5
CDR3: CASSRAPGATNEKLFF
DNA: TGTGCCAGCAGTAGGGCCCCAGGTGCAACTAATGAAAAACTGTTTTTT

D: TRBD1
J: TRBJ1-6
size: NA
V: TRBV6-5
CDR3: CASRSDRGYSPLHF
DNA: TGTGCCAGCAGATCAGACAGGGGGTATTCACCCCTCCACTTT

D: NA
J: TRBJ2-7
size: many
V: TRBV25-1
CDR3: CASSETAAYEQYF
DNA: TGTGCCAGCAGTGAGACAGCTGCCTACGAGCAGTACTTC

D: NA
J: TRBJ1-2
size: NA
V: TRBV6-5
CDR3: CASSYGHLANYGYTF
DNA: TGTGCCAGCAGTTACGGGCACCTAGCTAACTATGGCTACACCTTC

D: NA
J: TRBJ1-5
size: NA
V: TRBV2
CDR3: CASSQTGYNQPQHF
DNA: TGTGCCAGCAGCCAAACCGGGTACAATCAGCCCCAGCATTTT